This is a list of T cell receptor beta chains from one sample in a study of blood T cell repertoires in COVID-19. The data were produced by immunoSEQ multiplex PCR, yet TCRdb's version contains in-frame clones alone and is incomplete. Of 200,000 to 250,000 clones listed, 80% to 85% are singletons. Sequencing was performed on peripheral blood. Receptor source: a woman aged 60-70 years with acute or convalescent COVID-19. Each CDR3 is given with its conserved first and last residue. A D gene is named only where the DNA matches it firmly. The size entry is marked missing in some rows and otherwise reads once, few, many or a size class.

DNA,CDR3,V,size,D,J
TGCGCCAGCAGCTTGGAAGCAGGTCAGCAGTTCTTC,CASSLEAGQQFF,TRBV5-1,.,.,TRBJ2-1
TGCGCCAGCAGCTTGGACAGGGGGGTCACTGAAGCTTTCTTT,CASSLDRGVTEAFF,TRBV5-1,.,TRBD1,TRBJ1-1
TGTGCCAGCAGTGAATCAGTGAACACTGAAGCTTTCTTT,CASSESVNTEAFF,TRBV25-1,.,.,TRBJ1-1
TGTGCCAGCAGCTGGGGACATAACGAAAAACTGTTTTTT,CASSWGHNEKLFF,TRBV11-2,.,.,TRBJ1-4
TGTGCCAGCAGTGATCAGGCAGGGGGCTCCTACGAGCAGTACTTC,CASSDQAGGSYEQYF,TRBV6-1,.,TRBD1,TRBJ2-7
TGTGCCAGCAGTGTTTCGGACATCTCTGGAAACACCATATATTTT,CASSVSDISGNTIYF,TRBV2,.,.,TRBJ1-3
TGTGCCAGCAGTCCAACAGGGGAAGTAGGAAACACCATATATTTT,CASSPTGEVGNTIYF,TRBV7-9,.,TRBD1,TRBJ1-3
TGTGCCAGCAACTCTAATGAAAAACTGTTTTTT,CASNSNEKLFF,TRBV2,.,.,TRBJ1-4
TGTGCCAGCAGTTACCCCACCCCAGGGGGAAATTCACCCCTCCACTTT,CASSYPTPGGNSPLHF,TRBV6-5,.,TRBD1,TRBJ1-6
TGCGCCAGCAGCTTGGGGGACCAGGGGCAGCCCCAGCATTTT,CASSLGDQGQPQHF,TRBV5-1,few,.,TRBJ1-5
TGTGCCAGCAGCCCGGGACAATTGGACGACTATGGCTACACCTTC,CASSPGQLDDYGYTF,TRBV5-8,.,.,TRBJ1-2
TGTGCCAGCAGTTTTACGACAGTTTCGGGAGAGACCCAGTACTTC,CASSFTTVSGETQYF,TRBV6-5,few,.,TRBJ2-5
TGTGCCAGCTCACCTGATTTGGCTAGCTATGGCTACACCTTC,CASSPDLASYGYTF,TRBV18,.,.,TRBJ1-2
TGTGCCAGCAGTCCCCCAGGGTACTATGGCTACACCTTC,CASSPPGYYGYTF,TRBV28,.,.,TRBJ1-2
TGTGCCAGTAGCCTGGGCGGGGTACGTGGAAACACCATATATTTT,CASSLGGVRGNTIYF,TRBV19,.,.,TRBJ1-3
TGCAGTGCTAGTGGCGGGATTAGCACAGATACGCAGTATTTT,CSASGGISTDTQYF,TRBV20-1,.,.,TRBJ2-3
TGCGCCAGCAGCCAAAGTCCCCGACCCGCCGGGACAGGGCCGTCGCGCACCTTC,CASSQSPRPAGTGPSRTF,TRBV4-1,few,TRBD1,TRBJ1-2
TGTGCCAGCAATGGAGGGGTGAACAGGGATGGGACAGGCGGCTATGGCTACACCTTC,CASNGGVNRDGTGGYGYTF,TRBV2,few,TRBD1,TRBJ1-2
TGTGCCAGCAGCCCCAGGGCATTCTCTGGAAACACCATATATTTT,CASSPRAFSGNTIYF,TRBV7-9,.,.,TRBJ1-3
TGTGCCAGCAGTTACAACCCCAATAAGGGGGGGACGCGGGTTGATGGCTACACCTTC,CASSYNPNKGGTRVDGYTF,TRBV6-2/TRBV6-3,.,.,TRBJ1-2
TGTGCCAGCCTAAGGGGCACTGAAGCTTTCTTT,CASLRGTEAFF,TRBV6-5,few,.,TRBJ1-1
TGTGCCAGTAGTCGTGGGTGGCGGTCACCCCTCCACTTT,CASSRGWRSPLHF,TRBV19,few,.,TRBJ1-6
TGCGCCAGCAGCCAAAACAAACATGAGCAGTTCTTC,CASSQNKHEQFF,TRBV4-1,.,.,TRBJ2-1